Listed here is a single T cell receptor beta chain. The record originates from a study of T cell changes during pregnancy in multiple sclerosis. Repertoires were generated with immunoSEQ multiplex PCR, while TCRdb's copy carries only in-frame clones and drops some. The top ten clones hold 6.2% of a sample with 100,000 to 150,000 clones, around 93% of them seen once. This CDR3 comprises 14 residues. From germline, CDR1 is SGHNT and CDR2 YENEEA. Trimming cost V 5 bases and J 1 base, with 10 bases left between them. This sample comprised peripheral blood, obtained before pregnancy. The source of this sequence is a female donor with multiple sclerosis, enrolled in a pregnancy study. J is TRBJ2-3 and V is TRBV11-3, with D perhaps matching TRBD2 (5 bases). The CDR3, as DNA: TGTGCCAGCAGCCCAACTAGACGCACAGATACGCAGTATTTT. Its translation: CASSPTRRTDTQYF. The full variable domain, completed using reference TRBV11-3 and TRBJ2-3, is EAGVVQSPRYKIIEKKQPVAFWCNPISGHNTLYWYLQNLGQGPELLIRYENEEAVDDSQLPKDRFSAERLKGVDSTLKIQPAELGDSAVYLCASSPTRRTDTQYFGPGTRLTVL.